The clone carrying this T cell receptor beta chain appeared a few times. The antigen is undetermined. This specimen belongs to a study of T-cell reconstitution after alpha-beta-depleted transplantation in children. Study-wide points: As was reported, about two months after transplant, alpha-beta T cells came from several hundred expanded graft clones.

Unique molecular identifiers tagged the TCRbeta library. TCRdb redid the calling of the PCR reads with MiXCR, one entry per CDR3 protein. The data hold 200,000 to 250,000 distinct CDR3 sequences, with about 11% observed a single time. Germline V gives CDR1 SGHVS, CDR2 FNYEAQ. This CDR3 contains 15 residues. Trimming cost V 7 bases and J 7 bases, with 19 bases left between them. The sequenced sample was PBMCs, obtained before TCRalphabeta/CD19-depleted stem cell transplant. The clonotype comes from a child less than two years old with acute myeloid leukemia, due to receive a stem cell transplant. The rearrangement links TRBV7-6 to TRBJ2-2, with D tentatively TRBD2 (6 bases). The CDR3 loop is CASILTWGGDGELFF. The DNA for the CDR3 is TGTGCCAGCATCCTCACATGGGGAGGAGACGGGGAGCTGTTTTTT.